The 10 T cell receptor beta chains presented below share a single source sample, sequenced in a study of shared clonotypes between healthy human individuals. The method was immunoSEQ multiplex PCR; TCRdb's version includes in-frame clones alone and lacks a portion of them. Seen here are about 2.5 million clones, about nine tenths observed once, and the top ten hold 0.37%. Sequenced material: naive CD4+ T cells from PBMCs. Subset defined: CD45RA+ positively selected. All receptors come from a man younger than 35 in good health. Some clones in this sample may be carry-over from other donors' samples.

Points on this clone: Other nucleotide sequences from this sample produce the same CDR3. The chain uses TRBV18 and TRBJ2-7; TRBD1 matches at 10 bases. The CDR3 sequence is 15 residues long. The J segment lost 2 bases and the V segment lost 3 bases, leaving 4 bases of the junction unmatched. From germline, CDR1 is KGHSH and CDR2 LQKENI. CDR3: CASSPGQGITYEQYF. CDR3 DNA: TGTGCCAGCTCACCGGGACAGGGGATAACCTACGAGCAGTACTTC.

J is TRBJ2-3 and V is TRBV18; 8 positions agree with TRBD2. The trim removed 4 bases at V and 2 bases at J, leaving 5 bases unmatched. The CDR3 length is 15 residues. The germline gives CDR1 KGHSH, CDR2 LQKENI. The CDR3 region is CASSRIAGPTDTQYF. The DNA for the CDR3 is TGTGCCAGCTCACGGATAGCGGGACCCACAGATACGCAGTATTTT.

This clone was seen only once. This CDR3 is CASSRRGDYGYTF. The CDR3 DNA reads as TGTGCCAGTAGTAGGAGGGGGGACTATGGCTACACCTTC. This sequence joins TRBV19 and TRBJ1-2; possibly TRBD1 for D (6 bases). CDR3 length: 13 amino acids. The V gene lost 4 bases and the J gene lost 3 bases, with 9 bases spanning the gap. The germline CDR1 and CDR2 sequences are LNHDA and SQIVND (reference sequence).

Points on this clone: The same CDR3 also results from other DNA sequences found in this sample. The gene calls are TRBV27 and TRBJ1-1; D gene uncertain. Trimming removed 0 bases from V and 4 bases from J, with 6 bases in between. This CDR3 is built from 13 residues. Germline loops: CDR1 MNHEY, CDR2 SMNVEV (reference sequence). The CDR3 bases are TGTGCCAGCAGTTTATCAGGGCTCACTGAAGCTTTCTTT. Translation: CASSLSGLTEAFF.

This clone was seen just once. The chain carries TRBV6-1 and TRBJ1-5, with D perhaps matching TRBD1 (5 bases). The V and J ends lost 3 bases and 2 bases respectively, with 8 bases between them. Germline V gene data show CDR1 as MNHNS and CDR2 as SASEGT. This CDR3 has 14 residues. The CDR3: CASSDREGNQPQHF. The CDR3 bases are TGTGCCAGCAGTGACAGGGAGGGCAATCAGCCCCAGCATTTT.

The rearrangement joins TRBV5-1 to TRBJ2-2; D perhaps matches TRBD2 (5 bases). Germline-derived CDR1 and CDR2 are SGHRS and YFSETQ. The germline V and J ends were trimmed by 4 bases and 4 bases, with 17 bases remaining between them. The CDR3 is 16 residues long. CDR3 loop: CASSVLRASSTGELFF. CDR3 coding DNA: TGCGCCAGCAGCGTTTTGCGGGCATCGAGCACCGGGGAGCTGTTTTTT.

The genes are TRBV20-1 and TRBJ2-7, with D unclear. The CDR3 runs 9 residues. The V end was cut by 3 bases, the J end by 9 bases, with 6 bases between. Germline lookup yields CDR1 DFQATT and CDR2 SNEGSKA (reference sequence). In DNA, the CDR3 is TGCAGTGCTAGGACTGGGCAGTACTTC. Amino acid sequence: CSARTGQYF.

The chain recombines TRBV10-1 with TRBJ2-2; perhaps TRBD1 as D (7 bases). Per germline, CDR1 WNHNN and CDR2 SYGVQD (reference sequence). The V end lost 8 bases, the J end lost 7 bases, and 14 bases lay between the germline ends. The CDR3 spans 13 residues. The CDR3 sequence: CASAAGGNGELFF. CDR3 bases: TGCGCCAGCGCAGCAGGGGGGAACGGGGAGCTGTTTTTT.

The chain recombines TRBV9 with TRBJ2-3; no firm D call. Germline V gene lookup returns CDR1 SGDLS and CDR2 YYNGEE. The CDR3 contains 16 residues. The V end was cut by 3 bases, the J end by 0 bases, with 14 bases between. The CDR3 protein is CASSEGSGFSTDTQYF. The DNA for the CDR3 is TGTGCCAGCAGCGAGGGCTCCGGTTTTAGCACAGATACGCAGTATTTT.

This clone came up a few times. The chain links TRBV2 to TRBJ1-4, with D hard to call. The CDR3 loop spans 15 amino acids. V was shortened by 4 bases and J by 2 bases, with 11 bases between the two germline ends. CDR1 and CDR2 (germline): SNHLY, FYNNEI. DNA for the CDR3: TGTGCCAGCAGTGCCTGGTCGGGGACTAATGAAAAACTGTTTTTT. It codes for CASSAWSGTNEKLFF.